The 3 T cell receptor beta chains below all came from one sample that was sequenced in a study of T and B cells in COVID-19 patients. TRB rearrangements were amplified by multiplex PCR with BIOMED2 TRB-A/B primers. MiXCR was run by TCRdb on the multiplex PCR reads, yielding one entry per CDR3 protein. The table records roughly 8,100 distinct CDR3 sequences, about 30% of them present only once. From blood, about 240-550 ng of genomic DNA served as TRB template. Sequencing was carried out using blood. These receptors were collected from a human donor with active COVID-19.

The sample holds a few counts of this clonotype. The chain has TRBV18 and TRBJ2-2; the D gene is possibly TRBD1 (6 bases). V lost 8 bases and J lost 2, with 15 bases in between. Germline V gene lookup returns CDR1 KGHSH and CDR2 LQKENI. There are 15 residues in the CDR3. The CDR3 loop is CASTNQGPNTGELFF. The CDR3 DNA reads TGTGCCAGCACTAACCAGGGGCCTAACACCGGGGAGCTGTTTTTT.

This chain uses TRBV7-6 with TRBJ2-2; 11 bases fit TRBD2. Germline V lookup: CDR1 SGHVS, CDR2 FNYEAQ. The CDR3 totals 16 residues. V lost 3 bases, J lost 7 bases, and 7 bases stayed unmatched. Here the CDR3 reads CASSFSGGAAVGELFF. The CDR3 bases are TGTGCCAGCAGCTTTAGCGGGGGGGCTGCGGTCGGGGAGCTGTTTTTT.

Notes on this clonotype: Being one base from a much bigger clone, this may be a read error. The chain couples TRBV5-6 to TRBJ2-3; no reliable D call. The length of the CDR3 is 15 residues. In germline, CDR1 is SGHDT, CDR2 YYEEEE. Trimming took off 4 bases at V and 8 bases at J, with 20 bases between the two ends. The DNA of the CDR3 is TGTGCCAGCAGCAGAGATGCAGCCACCGGGTTTACGCAGTATTTT. It specifies CASSRDAATGFTQYF.